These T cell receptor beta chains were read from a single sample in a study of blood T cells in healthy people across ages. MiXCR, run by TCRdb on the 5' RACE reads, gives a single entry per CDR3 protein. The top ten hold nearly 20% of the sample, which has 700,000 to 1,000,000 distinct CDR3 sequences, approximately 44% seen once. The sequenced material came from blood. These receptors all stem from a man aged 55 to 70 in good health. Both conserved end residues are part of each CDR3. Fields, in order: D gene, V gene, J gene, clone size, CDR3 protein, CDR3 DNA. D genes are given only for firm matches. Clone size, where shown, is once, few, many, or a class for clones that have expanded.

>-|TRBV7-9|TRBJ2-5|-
CASSLGQGLEETQYF
TGTGCCAGCAGCTTAGGGCAGGGGCTTGAAGAGACCCAGTACTTC
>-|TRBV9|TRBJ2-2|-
CTSSVGPPNTGELFF
TGTACCAGCAGCGTCGGCCCCCCGAACACCGGGGAGCTGTTTTTT
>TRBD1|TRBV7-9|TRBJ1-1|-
CASTTPRTGLQDTEAFF
TGTGCCAGCACCACACCACGGACAGGGCTTCAGGACACTGAAGCTTTCTTT
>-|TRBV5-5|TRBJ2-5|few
CASSLRRGRAGSQETQYF
TGTGCCAGCAGCTTAAGACGGGGGCGCGCAGGGAGCCAAGAGACCCAGTACTTC
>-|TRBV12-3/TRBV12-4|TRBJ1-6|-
CASSFHTRGRSPPHF
TGTGCCAGCAGTTTCCACACGCGGGGGAGATCACCCCCCCACTTT
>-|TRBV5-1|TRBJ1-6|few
CASSGYGQYNSPLHF
TGCGCCAGCAGCGGATACGGACAGTATAATTCACCCCTCCACTTT
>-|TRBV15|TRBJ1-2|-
CATSRDGIYGYTF
TGTGCCACCAGCAGAGATGGGATCTATGGCTACACCTTC
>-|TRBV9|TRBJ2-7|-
CASSPTTSFYEQYF
TGTGCCAGCAGCCCCACGACTAGTTTCTACGAGCAGTACTTC
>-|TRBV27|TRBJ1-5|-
CASSLFGDQGRQPQHF
TGTGCCAGCAGTTTATTTGGGGACCAAGGACGGCAGCCCCAGCATTTT
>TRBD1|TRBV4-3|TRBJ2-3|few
CASSQGQGNTQYF
TGCGCCAGCAGCCAAGGACAGGGGAATACGCAGTATTTT
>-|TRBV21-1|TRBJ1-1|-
CASSGDKNTEAFF
TGTGCCAGCAGCGGGGACAAGAACACTGAAGCTTTCTTT
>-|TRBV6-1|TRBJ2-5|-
CASSVVTTTETQYF
TGTGCCAGCAGTGTAGTGACAACGACGGAGACCCAGTACTTC
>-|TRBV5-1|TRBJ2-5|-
CASGFGGSINQETQYF
TGCGCCAGCGGCTTCGGGGGCTCAATCAATCAAGAGACCCAGTACTTC
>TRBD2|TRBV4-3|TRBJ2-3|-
CASSQDGTSGFTDTQYF
TGCGCCAGCAGCCAAGATGGGACTAGCGGTTTCACAGATACGCAGTATTTT
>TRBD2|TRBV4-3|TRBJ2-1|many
CASSLGLAGGDEQFF
TGCGCCAGCAGCCTGGGACTAGCGGGGGGGGATGAGCAGTTCTTC
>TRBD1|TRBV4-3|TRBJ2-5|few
CASSQALGQGHVEQYF
TGCGCCAGCAGCCAAGCTCTGGGACAGGGCCATGTGGAGCAGTACTTC
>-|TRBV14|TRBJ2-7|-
CASSQVNQRQYF
TGTGCCAGCAGCCAAGTAAACCAGCGGCAGTACTTC
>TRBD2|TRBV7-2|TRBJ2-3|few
CASSLWVTSGGATDTQYF
TGTGCCAGCAGCTTATGGGTGACTAGCGGGGGGGCGACAGATACGCAGTATTTT
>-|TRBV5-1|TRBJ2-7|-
CASNSLGGEVYEQYF
TGCGCCAGCAACTCTTTGGGGGGCGAGGTTTACGAGCAGTACTTC
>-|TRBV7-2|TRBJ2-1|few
CASSLEGLGINEQFF
TGTGCCAGCAGCTTAGAGGGGCTTGGGATCAATGAGCAGTTCTTC
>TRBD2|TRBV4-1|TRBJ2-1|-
CASSPTSGGAYNEQFF
TGCGCCAGCAGCCCCACTAGCGGGGGGGCCTACAATGAGCAGTTCTTC
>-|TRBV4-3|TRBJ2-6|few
CASSQTGTPVLTF
TGCGCCAGCAGCCAAACAGGGACCCCAGTCCTGACTTTC
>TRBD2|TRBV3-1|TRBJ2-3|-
CASSPRLAGGKSDTQYF
TGTGCCAGCAGCCCCCGTCTAGCGGGGGGGAAATCAGATACGCAGTATTTT
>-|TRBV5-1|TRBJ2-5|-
CASSPGPQGQETQYF
TGCGCCAGCAGCCCTGGGCCCCAGGGTCAAGAGACCCAGTACTTC
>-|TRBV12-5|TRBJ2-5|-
CASSSAGWRETQYF
TGTGCTAGTAGTTCCGCGGGTTGGCGGGAGACCCAGTACTTC
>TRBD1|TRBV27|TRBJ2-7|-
CASSGGQDYEQYF
TGTGCCAGCAGTGGCGGACAGGACTACGAGCAGTACTTC
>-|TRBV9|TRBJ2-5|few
CASSVGQREETQYF
TGTGCCAGCAGCGTGGGCCAGCGTGAAGAGACCCAGTACTTC
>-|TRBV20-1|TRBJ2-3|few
CSWEGGTDTQYF
TGCAGTTGGGAAGGAGGGACAGATACGCAGTATTTT
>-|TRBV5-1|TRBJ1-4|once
CASSLNLGNEKLFF
TGCGCCAGCAGCTTAAACCTGGGGAATGAAAAACTGTTTTTT
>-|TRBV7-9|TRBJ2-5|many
CASAPSPGYETQYF
TGTGCCAGCGCCCCATCTCCGGGGTACGAGACCCAGTACTTC
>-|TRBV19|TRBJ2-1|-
CASSSLTGTEQFF
TGTGCCAGTAGTTCCCTTACCGGGACGGAGCAGTTCTTC
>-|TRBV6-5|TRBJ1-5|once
CASSERSSNQPQHF
TGTGCCAGCAGCGAAAGGAGCTCCAATCAGCCCCAGCATTTT
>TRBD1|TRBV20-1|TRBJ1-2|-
CSPWTGGFGYTF
TGCAGTCCTTGGACAGGGGGCTTTGGCTACACCTTC
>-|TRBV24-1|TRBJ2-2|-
CATSDLEGAGELFF
TGTGCCACCAGTGATTTGGAAGGGGCCGGGGAGCTGTTTTTT